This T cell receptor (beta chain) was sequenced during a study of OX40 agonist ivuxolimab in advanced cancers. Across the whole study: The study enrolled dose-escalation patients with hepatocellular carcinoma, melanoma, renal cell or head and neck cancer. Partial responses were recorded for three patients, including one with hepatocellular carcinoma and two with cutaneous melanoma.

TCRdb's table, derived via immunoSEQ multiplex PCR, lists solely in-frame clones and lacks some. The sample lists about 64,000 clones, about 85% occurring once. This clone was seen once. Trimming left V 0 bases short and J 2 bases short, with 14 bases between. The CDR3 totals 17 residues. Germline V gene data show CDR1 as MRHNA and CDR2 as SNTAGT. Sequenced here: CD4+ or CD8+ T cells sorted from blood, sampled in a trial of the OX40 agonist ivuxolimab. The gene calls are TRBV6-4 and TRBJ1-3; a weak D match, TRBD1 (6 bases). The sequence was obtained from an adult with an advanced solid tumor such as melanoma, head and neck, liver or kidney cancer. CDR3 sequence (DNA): TGTGCCAGCAGTGACTCGAGGGCGGGGGCCACTGGAAACACCATATATTTT. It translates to CASSDSRAGATGNTIYF.